The next 11 T cell receptor beta chains were all read from a single sample in a study of cytomegalovirus exposure and HLA in healthy donors. Primers: 60 Vbeta forward and 13 Jbeta reverse. The data were produced by immunoSEQ multiplex PCR, yet TCRdb's version contains in-frame clones alone and is incomplete. The sample includes about 95,000 clones, around three quarters of them seen just once. Sequences were obtained from PBMCs. The receptor source for this set is a woman aged 50 to 65 in good health and CMV-seropositive.

The rearrangement links TRBV18 to TRBJ1-1, with TRBD1 identical over 8 bases. Trimming at V came to 4 bases and at J to 5 bases, leaving 6 bases not matched to a gene. Germline values: CDR1 KGHSH, CDR2 LQKENI. This CDR3 has 14 residues. The CDR3 protein is CASSLGQGETEAFF. The CDR3 nucleotides read TGTGCCAGCTCACTAGGACAGGGAGAAACTGAAGCTTTCTTT.

V usage is TRBV27 and J usage is TRBJ1-1, with TRBD1 as a possible D gene (5 bases). The CDR3 has 16 amino acids. V was cut by 4 bases and J by 1 base, with 16 bases left in between. Germline V lookup: CDR1 MNHEY, CDR2 SMNVEV (reference sequence). The CDR3, as DNA: TGTGCCAGCAGTTCCTCAGGTCGGAGGGGGAACACTGAAGCTTTCTTT. Its protein product is CASSSSGRRGNTEAFF.

The chain links TRBV9 to TRBJ1-1; 7 bases are shared with TRBD1. The junction had 4 bases not matched to a gene; V was cut back by 4 bases and J by 1 base. The CDR3 runs 14 residues. Germline V CDR1 and CDR2: SGDLS, YYNGEE. The CDR3 reads CASSMQGGNTEAFF. The CDR3 nucleotides read TGTGCCAGCAGCATGCAGGGGGGGAACACTGAAGCTTTCTTT.

The gene calls are TRBV28 and TRBJ2-3, with a tentative D call TRBD2 (6 bases). V was clipped by 3 bases and J by 2 bases, with 12 bases between them. CDR3 length: 15 residues. CDR1 MDHEN and CDR2 SYDVKM come from the germline V gene. The CDR3 DNA reads TGTGCCAGCAGTTTGAGGGACTGGAACACAGATACGCAGTATTTT. Amino acid sequence: CASSLRDWNTDTQYF.

This clone was counted once. The genes are TRBV14 and TRBJ1-2; TRBD1 is a possible D gene (6 bases). Trimming took off 4 bases at V and 8 bases at J, with 14 bases between the two ends. CDR3 length: 13 amino acids. Germline V CDR1 and CDR2: SGHDN, FVKESK. Here the CDR3 DNA reads TGTGCCAGCAGCCGCGACAGGACGCGAGGCTACACCTTC. This translates into CASSRDRTRGYTF.

The V and J genes are TRBV4-1 and TRBJ2-7; the match to TRBD1 covers 9 bases. CDR3 length equals 17 residues. In germline, CDR1 is MGHRA, CDR2 YSYEKL. The V gene end was trimmed by 4 bases and the J gene end by 7 bases; junction bases not matched to a gene: 17. DNA of the CDR3: TGCGCCAGCAGCCCCCGAACCTCCGGGACAGGGTTCTATGAGCAGTACTTC. This codes for CASSPRTSGTGFYEQYF.

This clone has a single count. The chain uses TRBV5-5 and TRBJ2-1; 12 bases line up with TRBD2. Germline CDR1 reads SGHKS; CDR2 reads YYEKEE (reference sequence). The CDR3 has 16 residues. The trim removed 4 bases at V and 9 bases at J, leaving 11 bases unmatched. In DNA, the CDR3 is TGTGCCAGCAGCCTTCCTATCCTAGCGGGAGGGGGTGAGCAGTTCTTC. This codes for CASSLPILAGGGEQFF.

The rearrangement links TRBV4-2 to TRBJ2-1; 9 bases are a match to TRBD2. V lost 1 base, J lost 6 bases, and 4 bases stayed unmatched. This CDR3 comprises 15 residues. CDR1 and CDR2 (germline): LGHNA, YNFKEQ. DNA for the CDR3: TGTGCCAGCAGCCAAGTTAGCGGGGGTTTCAATGAGCAGTTCTTC. Translating it yields CASSQVSGGFNEQFF.

V usage is TRBV4-2 and J usage is TRBJ1-6, with D possibly being TRBD1 (6 bases). This CDR3 comprises 16 residues. V gave up 0 bases and J gave up 7 bases, with 13 bases separating them. Germline loops: CDR1 LGHNA, CDR2 YNFKEQ. CDR3 in amino acids: CASSQDNRAGNSPLHF. The CDR3, as DNA: TGTGCCAGCAGCCAAGACAACAGGGCTGGCAATTCACCCCTCCACTTT.

This clone was observed a single time. The chain recombines TRBV7-9 with TRBJ2-7, with 7 bases lining up with TRBD1. The CDR3 has 15 residues. CDR1 is SEHNR, CDR2 FQNEAQ, per germline (reference sequence). With V trimmed by 4 bases and J by 2 bases, 8 bases remained unmatched. The CDR3, as DNA: TGTGCCAGCAGCTCCTCTAAGACAGGGCCCTACGAGCAGTACTTC. Its translation: CASSSSKTGPYEQYF.

The chain joins TRBV7-8 to TRBJ2-3; D is ambiguous. Trimming removed 1 base at V and 4 bases at J, with 9 bases between. This CDR3 has 14 residues. From germline, CDR1 is SGHVS and CDR2 FQNEAQ. CDR3 nucleotide sequence: TGTGCCAGCAGCTTAGGGGCGCGTGCAGATACGCAGTATTTT. Residues: CASSLGARADTQYF.